This T cell receptor (beta chain) was obtained from a study of cytomegalovirus exposure and HLA in healthy donors. The ends lost 4 bases at V and 8 bases at J; junction bases unmatched: 16. The CDR3 covers 16 residues. Per the germline V gene, CDR1 is SGHDT and CDR2 is YYEEEE. Using immunoSEQ multiplex PCR, the repertoire was profiled, and TCRdb retains in-frame clones only, with some absent. The table has about 74,000 clones, around 94% seen once. This clone showed up just once. The chain links TRBV5-6 to TRBJ1-2; 8 positions match TRBD1. The sequenced sample consisted of PBMCs. The clonotype originates from a young woman in good health and CMV-seropositive. In nucleotides, the CDR3 is TGTGCCAGCAGCCAAGGGACAGGTGTTCTGAGCGAGGGCTACACCTTC. This codes for CASSQGTGVLSEGYTF.